This passage covers 12 T cell receptor beta chains from one sample sequenced in a study of ipilimumab plus nivolumab after autologous stem cell transplantation. Measured with immunoSEQ multiplex PCR; TCRdb has only the in-frame clones, and not every one. The sample comprises about 15,000 clones, approximately 74% of which are singletons, and 10% rests with the top ten. The source material was PBMCs, sampled in a trial of ipilimumab plus nivolumab as post-transplant consolidation. The receptor set was obtained from a male donor with primary mediastinal lymphoma.

The chain couples TRBV25-1 to TRBJ1-6, with D maybe TRBD1 (6 bases). The germline V gene encodes CDR1 MGHDK and CDR2 SYGVNS. The V and J ends lost 6 bases and 10 bases respectively, with 16 bases between them. The length of the CDR3 is 14 residues. In DNA form, the CDR3 reads TGTGCCAGCAGCTCACAGGGAGAGTACTCACCCCTCCACTTT. Translated, it gives CASSSQGEYSPLHF.

The chain has TRBV21-1 and TRBJ2-7; TRBD2, the table's D call, lacks a check against the DNA. TRBV21-1 is a known pseudogene. CDR3 length: 14 residues. The DNA of the CDR3 is TGTGCCAGAGGGACTAGCGGGAGCTACTACGAGCAGTACTTC. Its translation: CARGTSGSYYEQYF.

This chain joins TRBV13 and TRBJ2-2; D is perhaps TRBD1 (5 bases). The germline V and J ends were trimmed by 3 bases and 2 bases, with 13 bases remaining between them. Germline loops: CDR1 PRHDT, CDR2 FYEKMQ (reference sequence). This CDR3 has 16 amino acids. CDR3 sequence reads: CASSLGPRTNTGELFF. The DNA of the CDR3 is TGTGCCAGCAGCTTGGGGCCACGAACTAACACCGGGGAGCTGTTTTTT.

This clone showed up just a few times. This chain joins TRBV6-1 and TRBJ2-2; TRBD2 agrees at 11 bases. The CDR3 extends over 15 amino acids. The J segment lost 4 bases and the V segment lost 4 bases, leaving 2 bases of the junction unmatched. The germline V gene has CDR1 MNHNS and CDR2 SASEGT. The CDR3 DNA follows: TGTGCCAGCAGTGCTAGCGGGGGGAGCACCGGGGAGCTGTTTTTT. This encodes CASSASGGSTGELFF.

V is TRBV19 and J is TRBJ1-6; TRBD1 agrees at 9 bases. Germline assignment: CDR1 LNHDA and CDR2 SQIVND (reference sequence). V shed 8 bases, J shed 7 bases, and the junction held 3 bases outside the gene matches. The CDR3 has 13 residues. CDR3 nucleotide sequence: TGTGCCAGTTCAGGACAGGGGAATTCACCCCTCCACTTT. Residues: CASSGQGNSPLHF.

The genes are TRBV7-2 and TRBJ1-4; no clear D gene. Germline CDR1 SGHTA, CDR2 FQGNSA. Deletions cut 4 bases from V and 6 bases from J, with 9 bases between. This CDR3 has 13 amino acids. CDR3 residues: CASSYGPDEKLFF. The CDR3 DNA sequence: TGTGCCAGCAGCTACGGACCCGATGAAAAACTGTTTTTT.

The chain carries TRBV2 and TRBJ2-2, with 7 bases that match TRBD1. The V and J ends lost 4 bases and 6 bases, in that order; junction bases with no gene match: 5. The CDR3 has 14 amino acids. Germline CDR1 SNHLY, CDR2 FYNNEI. CDR3 nucleotides: TGTGCCAGCAGTGTCCACAGGGGTCCCGGGGAGCTGTTTTTT. Translated, it gives CASSVHRGPGELFF.

The V gene is TRBV27, the J gene TRBJ2-7; the match to TRBD2 covers 10 bases. V dropped 6 bases and J dropped 2; count of bases not matched to a gene: 4. Germline V CDR1 and CDR2: MNHEY, SMNVEV (reference sequence). The CDR3 is 14 amino acids. CDR3 in DNA: TGTGCCAGCAGGAGACTAGCGGGCGCCTACGAGCAGTACTTC. Its translation is CASRRLAGAYEQYF.

In its sample, this clone was seen once. This chain joins TRBV23-1 and TRBJ2-3, with D possibly TRBD1 on 6 matching bases. TRBV23-1 is identified as an open reading frame with a role that is uncertain. CDR3 length equals 13 residues. V lost 6 bases and J lost 1, with 8 bases in between. The CDR3 region is CASSRTGTDTQYF. The CDR3 DNA reads as TGCGCCAGCAGCCGGACAGGCACAGATACGCAGTATTTT.

The V and J genes are TRBV5-4 and TRBJ2-2; D remains unclear. The CDR3 is made up of 13 amino acids. V was shortened by 3 bases and J by 0 bases, with 3 bases between the two germline ends. CDR1 is SGHNT and CDR2 is YYREEE in the germline V gene (reference sequence). The CDR3 nucleotides are TGTGCCAGCAGCTACGCGAACACCGGGGAGCTGTTTTTT. Amino acid sequence: CASSYANTGELFF.

The chain is built from TRBV6-6 and TRBJ2-7, with TRBD1 as a possible D gene (6 bases). The CDR3 sequence is 12 residues long. Germline CDR1 reads MNHNY; CDR2 reads SVGAGI (reference sequence). Trimming left V 10 bases short and J 0 bases short, with 10 bases between. CDR3 in DNA: TGTGCCACCCGGGACACCTCCTACGAGCAGTACTTC. This sequence encodes CATRDTSYEQYF.

This chain links TRBV7-2 with TRBJ2-7; D ambiguous. Germline lookup yields CDR1 SGHTA and CDR2 FQGNSA. Trimming took 1 base from V and 6 from J, leaving 7 bases between them. The CDR3 contains 12 residues. CDR3 protein: CASSLELGEQYF. In DNA, the CDR3 is TGTGCCAGCAGCTTAGAGTTGGGCGAGCAGTACTTC.